The clone carrying this TCR beta chain was seen more than once but under ten times. Peripheral blood came from all dose cohorts at three timepoints. Measured with immunoSEQ multiplex PCR; TCRdb has only the in-frame clones, and not every one. Of tens of thousands of clones listed, approximately 89% are singletons. The sample originates from a study of OX40 agonist ivuxolimab in advanced cancers. Study as a whole: Ivuxolimab, an antibody acting as an agonist of OX40 (CD134), was used to treat patients. Three patients had partial responses: one hepatocellular carcinoma, two cutaneous melanoma.

This CDR3 region has 15 residues. V gave up 0 bases and J gave up 6 bases; unmatched junction bases: 5. Germline values: CDR1 SGHNT, CDR2 YYREEE (reference sequence). This sequence joins TRBV5-4 and TRBJ2-5, with 10 bases lining up with TRBD2. Sample: CD4+ or CD8+ T cells sorted from blood, taken in a trial of the OX40 agonist ivuxolimab. The sequence was collected from an adult with an advanced solid tumor such as melanoma, head and neck, liver or kidney cancer. CDR3 in amino acids: CASSLGAGGPKTQYF. CDR3 DNA: TGTGCCAGCAGCTTGGGAGCGGGGGGGCCGAAGACCCAGTACTTC.